This T cell receptor beta chain was sequenced in a study of blood T cell repertoires in COVID-19. About the research overall: From the United States, Italy and Spain came samples of acute and convalescent COVID-19. T cells, B-cell-depleted T cells, or PBMCs provided the cDNA or gDNA that served as material.

In the authors' workflow: It was from reference gene primer amplification that nucleated cell counts were estimated. The data were produced by immunoSEQ multiplex PCR, yet TCRdb's version contains in-frame clones alone and is incomplete. The V and J calls and the clone size are those of that table, but D and trimming were determined from the DNA. This table holds about 29,000 clones, 75% to 90% found once. The J segment lost 6 bases and the V segment lost 1 base, leaving 1 base of the junction unmatched. The CDR3 spans 14 residues. Germline-derived CDR1 and CDR2 are SGHAT and FQNNGV. The TCR was taken from a man older than 75 with acute or convalescent COVID-19. The sample consisted of peripheral blood. This sequence joins TRBV11-2 and TRBJ2-2; 8 bases line up with TRBD2. The CDR3 nucleotides are TGTGCCAGCAGCTTAGCGGGGGGGGCCGGGGAGCTGTTTTTT. Translation gives CASSLAGGAGELFF.